This record looks at one T cell receptor beta chain sequence and its context. The record originates from a study of blood T cell repertoires in COVID-19. Study-level background: COVID-19 samples, acute and convalescent, were from the United States, Italy and Spain. From T cells, B-cell-depleted T cells, or PBMCs came the material, which was cDNA or gDNA.

How the authors handled the data: Estimation of nucleated cell counts was performed using reference gene primer amplification. Here immunoSEQ multiplex PCR was the method, and the copy in TCRdb shows in-frame clones only, minus some. That table furnishes V, J and clone size, whereas the DNA furnished D and trimming. Seen here are 90,000 to 120,000 clones, around nine tenths observed once, and the top ten hold roughly 1.2%. The V and J ends lost 2 bases and 1 base respectively, with 14 bases between them. The CDR3 is 16 amino acids. Looked up from germline, CDR1 is LNHDA and CDR2 is SQIVND (reference sequence).

V and J are TRBV19 and TRBJ1-1; possible D gene TRBD1, 6 bases. Sequencing used peripheral blood. This TCR derives from a woman aged 25 to 45 with acute or convalescent COVID-19. CDR3 loop: CASSISIQGANTEAFF. CDR3 sequence (DNA): TGTGCCAGTAGTATATCGATACAGGGAGCGAACACTGAAGCTTTCTTT. The full variable domain, rest sourced from reference TRBV19 and TRBJ1-1, is DGGITQSPKYLFRKEGQNVTLSCEQNLNHDAMYWYRQDPGQGLRLIYYSQIVNDFQKGDIAEGYSVSREKKESFPLTVTSAQKNPTAFYLCASSISIQGANTEAFFGQGTRLTVV.